The 9 T cell receptor beta chains presented below share a single source sample, sequenced in a study of Tregs in tolerant kidney transplant recipients. Repertoires were generated with immunoSEQ multiplex PCR, while TCRdb's copy carries only in-frame clones and drops some. The specimen's table records about 48,000 clones. This material consisted of CD4+ T cells from blood, taken before the transplant. The receptors come from a human donor who received a combined kidney and bone marrow transplant.

CDR3 bases read: TGCAGTGCTAGTTTACCCTTGCGGGGAACCTACGAG. Residues: CSASLPLRGTYE. The full CDR3 protein reads CSASLPLRGTYEQYF. The chain employs TRBV20-1 and TRBJ2-7, with D tentatively TRBD2 (6 bases). The CDR3 extends 3 residues past the end of the read, so its final part is completed from the germline J gene. This CDR3 is 15 amino acids long. V gave up 3 bases and J gave up 2 bases, with 17 bases separating them. In germline, CDR1 is DFQATT, CDR2 SNEGSKA (reference sequence).

CDR3 loop: CASRIGTTEAFF. The CDR3 bases that were read are TGTGCCAGCCGAATAGGGACAACTGAA. The chain is built from TRBV6-4 and TRBJ1-1, with TRBD1 as a possible D gene (6 bases). Read data end 3 residues before the CDR3 end; the end is taken from the germline J gene. The germline gives CDR1 MRHNA, CDR2 SNTAGT. The CDR3 is made up of 12 amino acids. The germline V and J ends were trimmed by 8 bases and 5 bases, with 12 bases remaining between them.

As regards this clone: With the read ending 3 residues before the CDR3 end, the germline J gene is used to fill in that end. The chain carries TRBV2 and TRBJ2-5, with 10 bases fitting TRBD1. V shed 3 bases, J shed 5 bases, and the junction held 9 bases outside the gene matches. The CDR3 contains 16 residues. CDR1 and CDR2 (germline): SNHLY, FYNNEI. This CDR3 reads CASSDRDRGLRETQYF. Incomplete CDR3 DNA: TGTGCCAGCAGTGACCGGGACAGGGGTTTGCGGGAGACC.

A word on this clone: The CDR3 end lies 3 residues beyond the end of the read and is filled in from the germline J gene. This chain connects TRBV20-1 to TRBJ2-3, with D perhaps TRBD1 (5 bases). The CDR3 is 15 amino acids. The V end was cut by 6 bases, the J end by 1 base, with 17 bases between. Germline V CDR1 and CDR2: DFQATT, SNEGSKA (reference sequence). CDR3 amino acids: CSAQPVQAGTDTQYF. The sequenced CDR3 bases are TGCAGTGCCCAACCGGTACAGGCAGGCACAGATACG.

With respect to this clone: The read falls 3 residues short of the CDR3 end, and the missing part is taken from the germline J gene. The chain combines TRBV18 with TRBJ2-2; a weak D match, TRBD2 (5 bases). Trimming took off 3 bases at V and 7 bases at J, with 18 bases between the two ends. Germline CDR1 and CDR2: KGHSH and LQKENI. CDR3 length: 16 amino acids. CDR3 amino acids: CASSPMGVNGVGELFF. The part of the CDR3 DNA that was read is TGTGCCAGCTCACCGATGGGAGTCAACGGGGTCGGGGAG.

A note on this clone: Read sequence stops 3 residues before the CDR3 end, and the germline J gene provides the missing end. The V and J genes are TRBV20-1 and TRBJ2-1, with 8 bases that match TRBD2. CDR3 length: 16 residues. Unmatched junction bases numbered 11, after V lost 3 bases and J lost 4 bases. Germline V lookup: CDR1 DFQATT, CDR2 SNEGSKA (reference sequence). This CDR3 reads CSASEPGLVYYNEQFF. The CDR3 bases that were read are TGCAGTGCTAGTGAACCGGGACTAGTCTATTACAATGAG.

Regarding this clone: The read ends 3 residues shy of where the CDR3 ends; the end is completed using the germline J gene. The chain employs TRBV30 and TRBJ1-1, with TRBD1 matching over 7 bases. Germline V gene lookup returns CDR1 GTSNPN and CDR2 SVGIG (reference sequence). The CDR3 length is 13 residues. The V gene end was trimmed by 2 bases and the J gene end by 4 bases; junction bases not matched to a gene: 4. The CDR3 sequence is CAWSKQGPTEAFF. CDR3 DNA (partial): TGTGCCTGGAGTAAACAGGGGCCCACTGAA. Filled out from reference TRBV30 and TRBJ1-1, the complete variable domain reads SQTIHQWPATLVQPVGSPLSLECTVEGTSNPNLYWYRQAAGRGLQLLFYSVGIGQISSEVPQNLSASRPQDRQFILSSKKLLLSDSGFYLCAWSKQGPTEAFFGQGTRLTVV.

As for this clone: Coverage ceases 3 residues before the CDR3 finishes, and the germline J gene fills in the end. The gene calls are TRBV5-6 and TRBJ1-4, with TRBD1 as a possible D gene (5 bases). The CDR3 runs to 13 residues. The germline V and J ends were trimmed by 3 bases and 8 bases, with 11 bases remaining between them. Germline V gene lookup returns CDR1 SGHDT and CDR2 YYEEEE. This chain's CDR3 is CASSWGVGEKLFF. The sequenced part of the CDR3 DNA is TGTGCCAGCAGCTGGGGGGTAGGGGAAAAA.

Concerning this clone: Coverage ceases 3 residues before the CDR3 finishes, and the germline J gene fills in the end. The rearrangement uses TRBV20-1 and TRBJ1-3; tentatively, D is TRBD1 (6 bases). CDR1 DFQATT and CDR2 SNEGSKA come from the germline V gene (reference sequence). V gave up 0 bases and J gave up 4 bases, with 10 bases separating them. This CDR3 spans 14 amino acids. CDR3 region: CSAREGALGNTIYF. CDR3 DNA (partial): TGCAGTGCTAGAGAGGGGGCACTAGGAAACACC.